This T cell receptor beta chain was recovered during a study of blood T cells in healthy people across ages. In the case of this clonotype: The junction shows a germline mismatch at one end, possibly a read error.

The CDR3 consists of 15 residues. Germline lookup yields CDR1 SGHAT and CDR2 FQNNGV. The second PCR ran roughly 7 to 12 cycles with a sample-barcoded 5' primer and J-beta primers. All samples gave at least 2.5 million CDR3-containing paired-end reads. TCRdb re-analysed the 5' RACE reads in MiXCR, keeping a single row per CDR3 protein. The table has roughly 1,700,000 distinct CDR3 sequences, 25% to 30% seen once. The rearrangement links TRBV11-2 to TRBJ2-3; 7 bases match TRBD2. This receptor was obtained from a woman aged 25 to 45 in good health. The specimen sequenced was blood. Here the CDR3 DNA reads TGTGCCAGCAGCTCAACAGCGGGGCAAACAGATACGCAGGATTTT. Translation gives CASSSTAGQTDTQDF.